One sample yielded the 19 T cell receptor beta chains listed below, sequenced in a study of blood T cell repertoires in COVID-19. Produced via immunoSEQ multiplex PCR; TCRdb's table is partial and in-frame only. The repertoire holds some 200,000 clones, around 81% seen once, with around 9.3% in the top ten. The sequencing input was PBMCs or T cells enriched from blood (not recorded which). These receptors originate from a woman aged 45-65 years with acute COVID-19.

This clone has a single count. The chain couples TRBV3-1 (or the pseudogene TRBV3-2) to TRBJ2-2, with D maybe TRBD2 (6 bases). Germline V gives CDR1 LGHDT, CDR2 YNNKEL (reference sequence). This CDR3 has 15 amino acids. Trimming pared 6 bases from V and 4 bases from J, leaving 15 bases between. The CDR3 DNA reads as TGTGCCAGCAGGCGCCGGGAGCAGGGCACCGGGGAGCTGTTTTTT. This sequence encodes CASRRREQGTGELFF.

This clone appeared once. The chain links TRBV10-3 to TRBJ2-1; D is perhaps TRBD2 (6 bases). CDR1 is ENHRY, CDR2 SYGVKD, per germline. Between the trimmed V and J ends, which lost 6 bases and 10 bases, there was a span of 13 bases. The CDR3 spans 12 residues. The chain's CDR3 is CAIREGTLEQFF. The CDR3 DNA follows: TGTGCCATCAGGGAAGGGACTTTAGAGCAGTTCTTC.

The chain combines TRBV7-2 with TRBJ2-7, with 10 bases fitting TRBD2. CDR1 is SGHTA and CDR2 is FQGNSA in the germline V gene. The J segment lost 7 bases and the V segment lost 1 base, leaving 10 bases of the junction unmatched. The CDR3 runs 16 residues. CDR3 protein: CASSLDPSGRGREQYF. CDR3 in DNA: TGTGCCAGCAGCTTAGACCCTAGCGGGAGAGGTAGGGAGCAGTACTTC.

The chain joins TRBV28 to TRBJ1-1, with D possibly TRBD1 on 5 matching bases. Germline V gene sequence: CDR1 MDHEN, CDR2 SYDVKM. Trimming removed 4 bases at V and 10 bases at J, with 7 bases between. The CDR3 length is 10 residues. The CDR3, as DNA: TGTGCCAGCAGTTACAGGCGAGCTTTCTTT. Protein product: CASSYRRAFF. Complete variable domain (other parts from reference TRBV28 and TRBJ1-1): DVKVTQSSRYLVKRTGEKVFLECVQDMDHENMFWYRQDPGLGLRLIYFSYDVKMKEKGDIPEGYSVSREKKERFSLILESASTNQTSMYLCASSYRRAFFGQGTRLTVV.

The V call is TRBV9, the J call TRBJ1-4, with 7 bases lining up with TRBD1. V shed 2 bases and J 4 bases; nucleotides not matched to a gene: 5. The germline V gene encodes CDR1 SGDLS and CDR2 YYNGEE. This CDR3 is built from 15 residues. Here the CDR3 DNA reads TGTGCCAGCAGCGTTTTGACAGGGCTTAATGAAAAACTGTTTTTT. This codes for CASSVLTGLNEKLFF.

The chain has TRBV5-4 and TRBJ1-1, with 9 bases that match TRBD1. CDR1 is SGHNT, CDR2 YYREEE, per germline (reference sequence). The CDR3 spans 15 residues. The V segment lost 2 bases and the J segment 0 bases; nucleotides outside the gene matches: 2. CDR3 protein: CASSLQGAVNTEAFF. The CDR3 coding sequence is TGTGCCAGCAGCTTACAGGGGGCTGTGAACACTGAAGCTTTCTTT.

The chain couples TRBV3-1 (or the pseudogene TRBV3-2) to TRBJ2-1, with 13 positions matching TRBD2. CDR1 is LGHDT, CDR2 YNNKEL, per germline (reference sequence). This CDR3 contains 16 residues. V trimming: 4 bases; J trimming: 6 bases; junction bases outside the gene matches: 6. CDR3 protein: CASSPQLAGGRNEQFF. CDR3 sequence (DNA): TGTGCCAGCAGCCCACAACTAGCGGGGGGGCGCAATGAGCAGTTCTTC.

The gene calls are TRBV4-3 and TRBJ2-1; a weak D match, TRBD2 (5 bases). The germline gives CDR1 LGHNA, CDR2 YSLEER. Trimming shortened V by 0 bases and J by 6 bases, and 6 bases separated the two germline ends. CDR3 size: 13 residues. The CDR3 loop reads CASSQDGINEQFF. CDR3 DNA sequence: TGCGCCAGCAGCCAAGACGGGATCAATGAGCAGTTCTTC.

Only a few counts were recorded for this clone. The rearrangement joins TRBV5-1 to TRBJ2-2; TRBD2 matches at 10 bases. Unmatched junction bases numbered 13, after V lost 4 bases and J lost 16 bases. The CDR3 is 14 residues long. Germline CDR1 SGHRS, CDR2 YFSETQ. The CDR3 is CASSPGLAEPDPFF. The CDR3 DNA is TGCGCCAGCAGCCCAGGACTAGCGGAGCCCGACCCGTTTTTT. The variable domain in full, with the rest retrieved from reference TRBV5-1 and TRBJ2-2, is KAGVTQTPRYLIKTRGQQVTLSCSPISGHRSVSWYQQTPGQGLQFLFEYFSETQRNKGNFPGRFSGRQFSNSRSEMNVSTLELGDSALYLCASSPGLAEPDPFFGEGSRLTVL.

The gene calls are TRBV3-1 (or the pseudogene TRBV3-2) and TRBJ2-1; 11 positions agree with TRBD2. CDR1 and CDR2 (germline): LGHDT, YNNKEL (reference sequence). CDR3 length equals 16 residues. Losses at the gene ends were 4 bases for V and 5 bases for J; bases not matched to a gene: 7. The CDR3 sequence is CASSRHSGGENNEQFF. CDR3 DNA sequence: TGTGCCAGCAGCCGACATAGCGGGGGGGAGAACAATGAGCAGTTCTTC.

The J gene is TRBJ1-2, the V gene TRBV3-1 (or the pseudogene TRBV3-2); D gene unclear. Germline V gene sequence: CDR1 LGHDT, CDR2 YNNKEL (reference sequence). The CDR3 length is 14 residues. The ends were cut back, 0 bases at V and 2 bases at J, with 7 bases in the middle. The chain's CDR3 is CASSQDDTNYGYTF. CDR3 DNA: TGTGCCAGCAGCCAAGACGACACAAACTATGGCTACACCTTC.

This chain links TRBV5-1 with TRBJ2-3; TRBD2 matches at 13 bases. There are 14 residues in the CDR3. In germline, CDR1 is SGHRS, CDR2 YFSETQ. V dropped 0 bases and J dropped 9; count of bases not matched to a gene: 1. CDR3 protein: CASSLGLAGGTQYF. CDR3 DNA sequence: TGCGCCAGCAGCTTGGGACTAGCGGGAGGAACGCAGTATTTT.

The chain employs TRBV6-2 or TRBV6-3 and TRBJ2-7; TRBD2 matches at 9 bases. The CDR3 sequence is 21 residues long. Germline CDR1 reads MNHEY; CDR2 reads SVGEGT. V lost 2 bases to trimming and J lost 2 bases; unmatched junction nucleotides: 22. CDR3 in amino acids: CASSYGLAGVLLLVGAYEQYF. CDR3 DNA sequence: TGTGCCAGCAGTTACGGGTTAGCGGGAGTTTTACTCCTCGTCGGGGCCTACGAGCAGTACTTC.

This clone appeared a single time. The V and J genes are TRBV7-2 and TRBJ1-1; TRBD1 agrees at 8 bases. The germline gives CDR1 SGHTA, CDR2 FQGNSA. Trimming at V came to 2 bases and at J to 5 bases, leaving 7 bases not matched to a gene. CDR3 size: 15 residues. CDR3 region: CASSLLWTGRTEAFF. The CDR3 bases are TGTGCCAGCAGCTTATTGTGGACAGGGAGGACTGAAGCTTTCTTT.

The chain uses TRBV6-5 and TRBJ1-2; TRBD1 aligns across 8 bases. The ends lost 10 bases at V and 6 bases at J; junction bases unmatched: 4. CDR1 and CDR2 (germline): MNHEY, SVGAGI. The CDR3 consists of 11 residues. The CDR3 region is CATKGQDGYTF. The CDR3 region has the DNA TGTGCCACAAAGGGACAGGATGGCTACACCTTC.

This chain joins TRBV18 and TRBJ2-2; D is unclear. Germline CDR1 KGHSH, CDR2 LQKENI. This CDR3 is 16 amino acids long. The ends were cut back, 0 bases at V and 2 bases at J, with 10 bases in the middle. The CDR3 reads CASSPPEQINTGELFF. The CDR3 nucleotides are TGTGCCAGCTCACCACCGGAACAGATAAACACCGGGGAGCTGTTTTTT.

The V call is TRBV3-1 (or the pseudogene TRBV3-2), the J call TRBJ2-7; 11 bases align to TRBD2. Germline values: CDR1 LGHDT, CDR2 YNNKEL (reference sequence). The ends lost 1 base at V and 7 bases at J; junction bases unmatched: 6. The CDR3 extends over 15 amino acids. CDR3 sequence reads: CASSQAGTSGPEQYF. CDR3 DNA sequence: TGTGCCAGCAGCCAAGCCGGGACTAGCGGTCCTGAGCAGTACTTC.

This chain links TRBV7-6 with TRBJ2-7; the D gene is possibly TRBD1 (5 bases). This CDR3 spans 13 amino acids. Per the germline V gene, CDR1 is SGHVS and CDR2 is FNYEAQ. Trimming shortened V by 4 bases and J by 6 bases, and 13 bases separated the two germline ends. The CDR3 sequence is CASSSYRISEQYF. The CDR3, as DNA: TGTGCCAGCAGCTCCTACAGGATTTCCGAGCAGTACTTC.

CDR3 loop: CASSWDEGEPLHF. The CDR3, as DNA: TGCGCCAGCAGCTGGGATGAAGGGGAACCCCTCCACTTT. V gene TRBV5-1 combines with J gene TRBJ1-6; tentatively, D is TRBD1 (5 bases). Trimming took 3 bases from V and 12 from J, leaving 13 bases between them. The CDR3 contains 13 residues. The germline V gene encodes CDR1 SGHRS and CDR2 YFSETQ.